This entry concerns a single T cell receptor (beta chain). What it binds is unknown. Since a much larger clone is just one base distant, this may be a read error. The data stem from a study of glioma-infiltrating T cells. Turning to the study itself: Some 1 million peripheral T cells were targeted at roughly 4.5- to 11-fold coverage.

The length of the CDR3 is 12 residues. Germline CDR1 reads DFQATT; CDR2 reads SNEGSKA (reference sequence). Overall study results and limits: Very few CDR3 sequences were shared between tissue and blood. Gliomas, especially low-grade, showed above-expected tissue-blood divergence; non-neoplastic patients showed below.

The iRepertoire nested amplicon-rescue multiplex PCR amplified TCR alpha and beta CDR3s from RNA. TCRdb called the multiplex PCR reads again in MiXCR, with one record for every CDR3 protein. The data contain more than 300,000 distinct CDR3 sequences, 35% to 45% of them singletons. Material: glioma tissue, nonneoplastic brain tissue, or PBMCs (not recorded which). The chain employs TRBV20-1 and TRBJ2-7; 9 bases map to TRBD1. The TCR comes from a human donor with low-grade glioma or glioblastoma, undergoing nonglioma brain surgery, or in good health (not recorded which). The CDR3 sequence: CSAGTGTPEKYF. CDR3 DNA sequence: TGCAGTGCTGGGACAGGGACCCCCGAGAAGTACTTC.